The clone carrying this TCR beta chain was seen at least ten times. The germline V gene has CDR1 LNHDA and CDR2 SQIVND (reference sequence). After removal of 6 bases from V and 6 bases from J, the junction contained 8 bases not matched to a gene. The CDR3 has 15 amino acids. These data belong to a study of blood T cell repertoires in COVID-19. About the research overall: Acute-phase and convalescent COVID-19 samples originated in the United States, Italy and Spain. In each case, the material was cDNA or gDNA derived from T cells, B-cell-depleted T cells, or PBMCs.

Original processing methods: Using reference gene primer amplification, nucleated cell counts were estimated. The assay was immunoSEQ multiplex PCR, and TCRdb's table has in-frame clones only and misses some. The V and J calls and clone size are taken from that table; D and trimming were inferred from the DNA. Among 140,000 to 150,000 clones, over 60% were seen once, and the ten largest hold approximately 17%. This clonotype was sampled from a man aged 50 to 59 with acute or convalescent COVID-19. The sample comprised peripheral blood. The chain uses TRBV19 and TRBJ2-3, with 11 bases aligning to TRBD2. The CDR3 DNA follows: TGTGCCAGTAGACTGATAGCGGGGGGGCCCGATACGCAGTATTTT. Translated: CASRLIAGGPDTQYF.